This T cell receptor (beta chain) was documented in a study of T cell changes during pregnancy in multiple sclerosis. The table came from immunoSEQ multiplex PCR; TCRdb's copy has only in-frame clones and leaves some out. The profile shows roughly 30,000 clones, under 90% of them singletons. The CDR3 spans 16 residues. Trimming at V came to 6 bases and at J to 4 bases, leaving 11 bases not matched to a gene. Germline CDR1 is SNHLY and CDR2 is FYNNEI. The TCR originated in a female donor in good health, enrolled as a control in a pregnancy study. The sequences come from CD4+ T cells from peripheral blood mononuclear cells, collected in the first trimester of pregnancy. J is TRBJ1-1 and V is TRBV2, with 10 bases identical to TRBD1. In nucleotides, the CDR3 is TGTGCCAGCAGGGCCCGACAGGGGGCAGGCGGCACTGAAGCTTTCTTT. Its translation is CASRARQGAGGTEAFF. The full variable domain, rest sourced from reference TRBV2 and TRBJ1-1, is EPEVTQTPSHQVTQMGQEVILRCVPISNHLYFYWYRQILGQKVEFLVSFYNNEISEKSEIFDDQFSVERPDGSNFTLKIRSTKLEDSAMYFCASRARQGAGGTEAFFGQGTRLTVV.